A few counts support the clone carrying this TCR beta chain. The target antigen is unknown. The data were taken from a study of T cell responses to AZD1222 COVID-19 vaccine. The study, taken as a whole, reports: White British donors predominated, females outnumbered males, and clonal diversity was possibly underestimated.

This CDR3 has 14 amino acids. Germline CDR1 SQVTM, CDR2 ANQGSEA. V was shortened by 4 bases and J by 1 base, with 13 bases between the two germline ends. Method: immunoSEQ multiplex PCR; TCRdb's copy keeps in-frame clones and lacks some. The profile shows over 85,000 clones, approximately 90% of them singletons. V and J are TRBV29-1 and TRBJ1-2; D unclear. The TCR was taken from an adult in good health. The starting material was peripheral blood, obtained on day 0 of AZD1222 vaccination. CDR3 sequence (DNA): TGCAGCGTTGCGAACACCCCGGTTAACTATGGCTACACCTTC. Its translation is CSVANTPVNYGYTF.